The 27 T cell receptor beta chains given below trace back to one sample, sequenced in a study of cytomegalovirus exposure and HLA in healthy donors. Researchers ran the PCR with 60 Vbeta and 13 Jbeta primers. Libraries were prepared by immunoSEQ multiplex PCR; TCRdb keeps only in-frame clonotypes and omits some of them. The repertoire table contains about 140,000 clones. The sequenced sample consisted of PBMCs. The receptors come from a woman in her late teens or twenties in good health and CMV-seronegative.

The V call is TRBV30, the J call TRBJ1-4, with a weak D call TRBD1 (5 bases). The CDR3 loop spans 14 amino acids. Germline lookup yields CDR1 GTSNPN and CDR2 SVGIG (reference sequence). Trimming pared 3 bases from V and 4 bases from J, leaving 12 bases between. The CDR3 DNA follows: TGTGCCTGGAGGAGGACACCAGATAATGAAAAACTGTTTTTT. Amino acid sequence: CAWRRTPDNEKLFF.

The rearrangement links TRBV4-1 to TRBJ1-1; D is unresolved. Trimming shortened V by 4 bases and J by 0 bases, and 12 bases separated the two germline ends. In germline, CDR1 is MGHRA, CDR2 YSYEKL. CDR3 length: 15 amino acids. The CDR3 sequence is CASSPRGGMNTEAFF. The CDR3 DNA reads as TGCGCCAGCAGCCCCCGCGGAGGTATGAACACTGAAGCTTTCTTT.

The rearrangement joins TRBV7-3 to TRBJ2-7; the match to TRBD2 covers 8 bases. The V gene's germline CDR1 is SGHTA and CDR2 FQGTGA. The CDR3 sequence is 16 residues long. The CDR3 DNA reads as TGTGCCAGCAGCTTAAGACGGGAGGGCCTCGAAGGCCCGTCTTTGGTC. This gives the protein CASSLRREGLEGPSLV.

The chain uses TRBV7-9 and TRBJ2-7; 9 bases align to TRBD1. The J segment lost 5 bases and the V segment lost 5 bases, leaving 10 bases of the junction unmatched. Germline assignment: CDR1 SEHNR and CDR2 FQNEAQ (reference sequence). This CDR3 contains 15 residues. The CDR3 sequence: CASSPMDRGADEQYF. The DNA for the CDR3 is TGTGCCAGCAGCCCGATGGACAGGGGTGCGGACGAGCAGTACTTC.

J is TRBJ2-2 and V is TRBV21-1; the table names TRBD1, a call not compared with the DNA. TRBV21-1 is a known pseudogene. The length of the CDR3 is 16 residues. CDR3 sequence reads: CASSKLSRGYTGELFF. CDR3 nucleotide sequence: TGTGCCAGCAGCAAATTATCCAGGGGATATACCGGGGAGCTGTTTTTT.

This sequence joins TRBV7-3 and TRBJ2-1; 10 bases agree with TRBD1. Trimming removed 5 bases from V and 4 bases from J; junction bases left unmatched: 11. CDR1 and CDR2 (germline): SGHTA, FQGTGA. The CDR3 spans 17 residues. CDR3 residues: CASSPTLGQGEYNEQFF. As DNA, the CDR3 is TGTGCCAGCAGCCCTACCCTCGGACAGGGGGAATACAATGAGCAGTTCTTC.

This chain links TRBV15 with TRBJ2-1; perhaps TRBD2 as D (5 bases). Germline V gives CDR1 LNHNV, CDR2 YYDKDF (reference sequence). This CDR3 is built from 21 residues. V dropped 1 base and J dropped 0 bases, with 25 bases sitting between them. The CDR3 coding sequence is TGTGCCACCAGCAGAGTAACCCGACCTGCTAGCCTTAGGAGCTCCTACAATGAGCAGTTCTTC. It encodes CATSRVTRPASLRSSYNEQFF.

This chain uses TRBV7-6 with TRBJ2-1; 7 positions agree with TRBD1. The CDR3 is 15 amino acids. Losses at the gene ends were 4 bases for V and 4 bases for J; bases not matched to a gene: 7. The germline CDR1 and CDR2 sequences are SGHVS and FNYEAQ. Written as DNA, the CDR3 is TGTGCCAGCAGCTCCCCGGACAGGAAATACAATGAGCAGTTCTTC. Its protein is CASSSPDRKYNEQFF.

J is TRBJ2-5 and V is TRBV10-3, with D tentatively TRBD2 (5 bases). With 4 bases removed from V and 5 bases from J, the gap between germline ends came to 14 bases. Germline-derived CDR1 and CDR2 are ENHRY and SYGVKD. CDR3 length equals 14 residues. The CDR3 loop is CAISGASLQETQYF. The CDR3 coding sequence is TGTGCCATCAGTGGCGCTAGCTTACAGGAGACCCAGTACTTC.

The V call is TRBV19, the J call TRBJ2-2, with TRBD2 identical over 10 bases. This CDR3 region has 15 residues. Per germline, CDR1 LNHDA and CDR2 SQIVND (reference sequence). V shed 5 bases and J 5 bases; nucleotides not matched to a gene: 5. This CDR3 reads CASSSFSGRTGELFF. The CDR3, as DNA: TGTGCCAGTAGTTCCTTTAGCGGGAGGACCGGGGAGCTGTTTTTT.

V gene TRBV5-1 combines with J gene TRBJ2-3, with 7 bases aligning to TRBD1. V shed 4 bases, J shed 2 bases, and the junction held 4 bases outside the gene matches. Germline V lookup: CDR1 SGHRS, CDR2 YFSETQ. The CDR3 contains 14 residues. Here the CDR3 DNA reads TGCGCCAGCAGCCCGGACAGGAACACAGATACGCAGTATTTT. Its protein is CASSPDRNTDTQYF. The full variable domain, in which reference TRBV5-1 and TRBJ2-3 provide the parts outside the CDR3, is KAGVTQTPRYLIKTRGQQVTLSCSPISGHRSVSWYQQTPGQGLQFLFEYFSETQRNKGNFPGRFSGRQFSNSRSEMNVSTLELGDSALYLCASSPDRNTDTQYFGPGTRLTVL.

The chain links TRBV7-2 to TRBJ1-3; D unclear. Between the trimmed V and J ends, which lost 3 bases and 2 bases, there was a span of 8 bases. The germline gives CDR1 SGHTA, CDR2 FQGNSA. The CDR3 has 14 amino acids. The CDR3: CASSLYTTGNTIYF. The DNA of the CDR3 is TGTGCCAGCAGCTTGTATACTACTGGAAACACCATATATTTT.

This chain links TRBV11-2 with TRBJ1-1, with D possibly matching TRBD1 (6 bases). The V end was cut by 0 bases, the J end by 14 bases, with 22 bases between. Germline lookup yields CDR1 SGHAT and CDR2 FQNNGV. The CDR3 loop spans 15 amino acids. CDR3 in DNA: TGTGCCAGCAGCTTAGAACCCGGGACACCGGATTTGTGGTTCTTT. Protein product: CASSLEPGTPDLWFF.

The chain recombines TRBV9 with TRBJ2-2, with 7 bases identical to TRBD2. J lost 0 bases, V lost 0 bases, and 2 bases had no gene match. Germline V gene lookup returns CDR1 SGDLS and CDR2 YYNGEE. This CDR3 comprises 16 residues. The CDR3 coding sequence is TGTGCCAGCAGCGTAGGCGGGGGTTCGAACACCGGGGAGCTGTTTTTT. It is translated as CASSVGGGSNTGELFF.

The chain is built from TRBV30 and TRBJ2-3, with TRBD2 matching 14 bases. The germline gives CDR1 GTSNPN, CDR2 SVGIG (reference sequence). Trimming removed 8 bases from V and 2 bases from J; junction bases left unmatched: 6. The CDR3 loop spans 15 amino acids. In DNA, the CDR3 is TGTGCCGGAGGACTAGCGGGAGGAAACACAGATACGCAGTATTTT. Translation: CAGGLAGGNTDTQYF.

The V gene is TRBV7-3, the J gene TRBJ2-1; 7 bases fit TRBD2. The CDR3 extends over 15 amino acids. Trimming cost V 5 bases and J 7 bases; bases outside gene matches: 11. Germline V gene lookup returns CDR1 SGHTA and CDR2 FQGTGA. CDR3 protein: CASSKGQGGRNEQFF. The CDR3 DNA sequence: TGTGCCAGCAGCAAAGGGCAGGGAGGGAGAAATGAGCAGTTCTTC. Supplemented by reference TRBV7-3 and TRBJ2-1, the full variable domain reads GAGVSQTPSNKVTEKGKYVELRCDPISGHTALYWYRQSLGQGPEFLIYFQGTGAADDSGLPNDRFFAVRPEGSVSTLKIQRTERGDSAVYLCASSKGQGGRNEQFFGPGTRLTVL.

The chain uses TRBV25-1 and TRBJ2-3, with TRBD2 identical over 8 bases. The junction had 3 bases not matched to a gene; V was cut back by 4 bases and J by 3 bases. CDR3 length: 14 residues. The germline gives CDR1 MGHDK, CDR2 SYGVNS. CDR3 sequence: CASSGRLATDTQYF. In nucleotides, the CDR3 is TGTGCCAGCAGTGGGCGACTAGCGACAGATACGCAGTATTTT.

The chain recombines TRBV5-3 with TRBJ2-7, with 7 bases fitting TRBD1. TRBV5-3 is identified as an open reading frame with a role that is uncertain. V shed 8 bases, J shed 6 bases, and the junction held 11 bases outside the gene matches. The CDR3 loop spans 13 amino acids. CDR3 amino acids: CASSAQTGPEQYF. CDR3 nucleotide sequence: TGTGCCAGCAGCGCCCAGACAGGGCCCGAGCAGTACTTC.

The chain couples TRBV4-1 to TRBJ2-1, with D possibly matching TRBD2 (5 bases). Germline values: CDR1 MGHRA, CDR2 YSYEKL. The CDR3 sequence is 19 residues long. V was cut by 0 bases and J by 0 bases, with 18 bases left in between. The CDR3 DNA reads TGCGCCAGCAGCCAAGATGCTTTTATTCTAGGGAGCTCCTACAATGAGCAGTTCTTC. Translating gives CASSQDAFILGSSYNEQFF.

V usage is TRBV9 and J usage is TRBJ2-1; 10 nucleotides agree with TRBD2. The CDR3 has 15 residues. CDR1 and CDR2 from the germline V gene are SGDLS and YYNGEE. Trimming at V came to 3 bases and at J to 3 bases, leaving 3 bases not matched to a gene. The CDR3 coding sequence is TGTGCCAGCAGCGGCGAGCGGGAGGGCTACAATGAGCAGTTCTTC. Translating gives CASSGEREGYNEQFF.

The V and J genes are TRBV11-3 and TRBJ1-1, with 9 bases that match TRBD1. Looked up from germline, CDR1 is SGHNT and CDR2 is YENEEA. Trimming at V came to 4 bases and at J to 10 bases, leaving 7 bases not matched to a gene. There are 13 residues in the CDR3. This CDR3 reads CASSSEEGQGAFF. The CDR3 bases are TGTGCCAGCAGCTCGGAGGAGGGACAGGGAGCTTTCTTT. The whole variable domain, filled in from reference TRBV11-3 and TRBJ1-1, reads EAGVVQSPRYKIIEKKQPVAFWCNPISGHNTLYWYLQNLGQGPELLIRYENEEAVDDSQLPKDRFSAERLKGVDSTLKIQPAELGDSAVYLCASSSEEGQGAFFGQGTRLTVV.

The rearrangement joins TRBV11-3 to TRBJ1-2; 7 bases match TRBD1. Germline loops: CDR1 SGHNT, CDR2 YENEEA. This CDR3 comprises 16 residues. V was clipped by 5 bases and J by 5 bases; unmatched bases: 14. The CDR3 DNA follows: TGTGCCAGCAGCGGGGTAGAGACAGGGTCATCTTATGGCTACACCTTC. Amino acids: CASSGVETGSSYGYTF.

This sequence joins TRBV6-5 and TRBJ2-5; possibly TRBD1 for D (5 bases). The CDR3 runs to 14 residues. The V end lost 2 bases, the J end lost 6 bases, and 13 bases lay between the germline ends. Germline V gene sequence: CDR1 MNHEY, CDR2 SVGAGI. CDR3 residues: CASSYTGPVQTQYF. The CDR3, as DNA: TGTGCCAGCAGTTACACAGGACCCGTGCAGACCCAGTACTTC.

J is TRBJ1-2 and V is TRBV7-2, with a tentative D call TRBD1 (6 bases). CDR3 length: 13 amino acids. V lost 5 bases and J 7 bases, leaving 14 bases between the germline ends. From germline, CDR1 is SGHTA and CDR2 FQGNSA. DNA of the CDR3: TGTGCCAGCAGCCAGTGGGGGGGCGGTGGCTACACCTTC. It yields the protein CASSQWGGGGYTF.

The rearrangement uses TRBV4-1 and TRBJ2-7, with a tentative D call TRBD1 (5 bases). Germline V gene sequence: CDR1 MGHRA, CDR2 YSYEKL. With 0 bases removed from V and 2 bases from J, the gap between germline ends came to 8 bases. The CDR3 contains 14 residues. The CDR3 bases are TGCGCCAGCAGCCAAGACTGGGGCCCCTACGAGCAGTACTTC. Translation gives CASSQDWGPYEQYF.

The chain combines TRBV5-1 with TRBJ2-3, with 10 bases identical to TRBD2. CDR3 length equals 15 residues. Germline lookup yields CDR1 SGHRS and CDR2 YFSETQ. Germline trimming cut 4 bases from V and 5 bases from J; bases unmatched to any gene: 7. This CDR3 reads CASSTRLAGEDTQYF. DNA for the CDR3: TGCGCCAGCAGCACCAGACTAGCGGGTGAAGATACGCAGTATTTT.

The CDR3 coding sequence is TGCGCCAGCAGACAGGGTAATTCACCCCTCCACTTT. Amino acid sequence: CASRQGNSPLHF. This chain connects TRBV5-1 to TRBJ1-6, with D tentatively TRBD1 (6 bases). CDR1 SGHRS and CDR2 YFSETQ come from the germline V gene. The V and J ends lost 5 bases and 6 bases respectively, with 6 bases between them. The CDR3 spans 12 residues.